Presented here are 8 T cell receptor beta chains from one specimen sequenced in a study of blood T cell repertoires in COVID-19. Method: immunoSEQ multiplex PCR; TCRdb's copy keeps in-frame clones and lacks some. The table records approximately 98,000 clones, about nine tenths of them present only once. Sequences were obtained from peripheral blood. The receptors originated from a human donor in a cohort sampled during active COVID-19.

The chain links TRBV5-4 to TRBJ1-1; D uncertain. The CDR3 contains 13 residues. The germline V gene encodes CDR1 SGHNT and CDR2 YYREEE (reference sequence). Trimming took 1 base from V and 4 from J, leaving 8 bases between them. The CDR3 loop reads CASSLWLATEAFF. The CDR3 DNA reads TGTGCCAGCAGCTTGTGGCTGGCCACTGAAGCTTTCTTT.

DNA for the CDR3: TGTGCCAGCAGTTTAGTCAGAAACGAGCAGTTCTTC. This codes for CASSLVRNEQFF. The V and J genes are TRBV12-3 or TRBV12-4 and TRBJ2-1; D ambiguous. This CDR3 is 12 amino acids long. V was shortened by 1 base and J by 10 bases, with 8 bases between the two germline ends.

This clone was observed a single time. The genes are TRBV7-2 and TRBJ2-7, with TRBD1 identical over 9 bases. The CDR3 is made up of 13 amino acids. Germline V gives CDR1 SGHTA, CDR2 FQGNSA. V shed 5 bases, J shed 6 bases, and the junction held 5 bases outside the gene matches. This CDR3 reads CASSTTGGLEQYF. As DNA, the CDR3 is TGTGCCAGCAGCACTACAGGGGGCCTCGAGCAGTACTTC.

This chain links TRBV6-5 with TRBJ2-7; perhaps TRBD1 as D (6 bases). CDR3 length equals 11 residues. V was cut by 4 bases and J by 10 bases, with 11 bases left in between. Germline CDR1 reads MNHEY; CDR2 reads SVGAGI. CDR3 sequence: CASSSGTKQYF. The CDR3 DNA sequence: TGTGCCAGCAGTTCCGGGACAAAACAGTACTTC.

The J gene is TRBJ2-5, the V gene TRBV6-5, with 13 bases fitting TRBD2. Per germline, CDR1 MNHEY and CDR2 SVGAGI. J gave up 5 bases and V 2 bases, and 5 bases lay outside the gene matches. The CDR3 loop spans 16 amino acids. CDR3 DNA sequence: TGTGCCAGCAGTTACCTGGGACTAGCGGGAAGGGAGACCCAGTACTTC. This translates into CASSYLGLAGRETQYF.

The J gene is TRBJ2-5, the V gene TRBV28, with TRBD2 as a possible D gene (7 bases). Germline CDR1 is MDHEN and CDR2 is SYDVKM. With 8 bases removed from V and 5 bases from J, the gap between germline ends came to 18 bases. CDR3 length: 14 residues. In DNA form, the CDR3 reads TGTGCCAGCGGGGGGGCTTCTACCGGGGAGACCCAGTACTTC. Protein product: CASGGASTGETQYF.

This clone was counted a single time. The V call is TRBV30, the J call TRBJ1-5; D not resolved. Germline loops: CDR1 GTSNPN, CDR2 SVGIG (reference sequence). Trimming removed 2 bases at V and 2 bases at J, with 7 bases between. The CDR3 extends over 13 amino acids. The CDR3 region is CAWSPSRNQPQHF. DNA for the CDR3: TGTGCCTGGAGTCCTAGCCGCAATCAGCCCCAGCATTTT.

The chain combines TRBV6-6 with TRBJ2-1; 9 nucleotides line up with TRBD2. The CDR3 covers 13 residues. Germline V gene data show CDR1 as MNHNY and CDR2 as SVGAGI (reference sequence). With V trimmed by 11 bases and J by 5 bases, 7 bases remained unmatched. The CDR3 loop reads CAGRRTSDNEQFF. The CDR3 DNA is TGTGCCGGGCGGAGGACTAGCGACAATGAGCAGTTCTTC.